This paragraph reports one T cell receptor beta chain. The source of the sample is a study of blood T cell repertoires in COVID-19. This CDR3 comprises 15 residues. The ends were cut back, 0 bases at V and 0 bases at J, with 10 bases in the middle. Germline V gene data show CDR1 as SGHRS and CDR2 as YFSETQ. Sequenced by immunoSEQ multiplex PCR; TCRdb stores in-frame clones only, minus some. The table records 330,000 or so clones, 88% of them present only once. Contact with a PCR-confirmed or clinician-diagnosed COVID-19 case occurred within 2 weeks of entry. V is TRBV5-1 and J is TRBJ2-7; unclear D gene. This TCR derives from a woman younger than 45 who had been exposed to COVID-19. Sequencing used PBMCs or T cells enriched from blood (not recorded which). DNA for the CDR3: TGCGCCAGCAGCTTGGAACCGGAGAGCTCCTACGAGCAGTACTTC. It encodes CASSLEPESSYEQYF.